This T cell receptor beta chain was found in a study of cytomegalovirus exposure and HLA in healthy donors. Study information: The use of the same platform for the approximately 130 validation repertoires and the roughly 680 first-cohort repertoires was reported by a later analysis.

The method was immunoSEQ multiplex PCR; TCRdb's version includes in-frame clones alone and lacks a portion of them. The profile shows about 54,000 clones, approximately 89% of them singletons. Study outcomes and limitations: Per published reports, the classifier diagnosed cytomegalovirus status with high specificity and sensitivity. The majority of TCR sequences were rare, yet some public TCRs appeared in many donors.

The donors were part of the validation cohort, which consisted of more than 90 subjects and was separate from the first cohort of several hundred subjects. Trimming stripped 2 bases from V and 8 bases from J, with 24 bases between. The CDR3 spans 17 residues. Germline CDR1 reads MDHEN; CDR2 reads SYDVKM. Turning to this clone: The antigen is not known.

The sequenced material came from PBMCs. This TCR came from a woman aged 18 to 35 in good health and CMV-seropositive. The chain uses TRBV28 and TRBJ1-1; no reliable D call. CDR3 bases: TGTGCCAGCAGTTTACGAGGCGCCGCACAAAGGTCCTCAGAAGCTTTCTTT. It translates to CASSLRGAAQRSSEAFF.